This is a list of T cell receptor beta chains from one sample in a study of cytomegalovirus exposure and HLA in healthy donors. Some clones are missing from TCRdb's copy, which holds only in-frame ones; the method was immunoSEQ multiplex PCR. The table records 150,000 to 200,000 clones, approximately 89% of them present only once. The sequenced sample was PBMCs. The receptors derive from a man aged 30 to 45 in good health and CMV-seropositive. Each CDR3 is given with its conserved first and last residue. D genes are given only for firm matches. A row's size may be missing; if present it is once, few, many or a size class.

D gene: NA
J gene: TRBJ2-6
clone size: NA
V gene: TRBV25-1
CDR3 DNA: TGTGCCAGCAGTGAATACGAGGCAGGACCCTCTGGGGCCAACGTCCTGACTTTC
CDR3 protein: CASSEYEAGPSGANVLTF

D gene: NA
J gene: TRBJ1-6
clone size: NA
V gene: TRBV30
CDR3 DNA: TGTGCCTGGAGTGTAGATCCTGGGTTTTCACCCCTCCACTTT
CDR3 protein: CAWSVDPGFSPLHF

D gene: NA
J gene: TRBJ1-3
clone size: NA
V gene: TRBV4-3
CDR3 DNA: TGCGCCAGCAGCCAAGATCGGGGATTGCCTGGAAACACCATATATTTT
CDR3 protein: CASSQDRGLPGNTIYF

D gene: TRBD1
J gene: TRBJ1-1
clone size: once
V gene: TRBV5-1
CDR3 DNA: TGCGCCAGCAGCTTTGACAGGGACCGATACACTGAAGCTTTCTTT
CDR3 protein: CASSFDRDRYTEAFF

D gene: NA
J gene: TRBJ1-1
clone size: NA
V gene: TRBV7-3
CDR3 DNA: TGTGCCAGCAGCCCCAGGGGTATCGGAACTGAAGCTTTCTTT
CDR3 protein: CASSPRGIGTEAFF

D gene: TRBD1
J gene: TRBJ2-7
clone size: NA
V gene: TRBV28
CDR3 DNA: TGTGCCAGCAGTTTTCCCGGGACAGGGTTGTACGAGCAGTACTTC
CDR3 protein: CASSFPGTGLYEQYF

D gene: NA
J gene: TRBJ2-7
clone size: NA
V gene: TRBV9
CDR3 DNA: TGTGCCAGCAGCGCCGGGAGTCCCTACGAGCAGTACTTC
CDR3 protein: CASSAGSPYEQYF

D gene: NA
J gene: TRBJ1-1
clone size: NA
V gene: TRBV9
CDR3 DNA: TGTGCCAGCAGCGTAGAGGCCCGGCCTGCTGGAACTGAAGCTTTCTTT
CDR3 protein: CASSVEARPAGTEAFF

D gene: NA
J gene: TRBJ2-1
clone size: few
V gene: TRBV11-2
CDR3 DNA: TGTGCCAGCAGCTTCCAACGCGGGGCTGCCGCCTACAATGAGCAGTTCTTC
CDR3 protein: CASSFQRGAAAYNEQFF

D gene: TRBD2
J gene: TRBJ2-1
clone size: few
V gene: TRBV7-3
CDR3 DNA: TGTGCCAGCAGCTCTTCTAGCGGGATACCTAATGAGCAGTTCTTC
CDR3 protein: CASSSSSGIPNEQFF

D gene: NA
J gene: TRBJ1-3
clone size: NA
V gene: TRBV9
CDR3 DNA: TGTGCCAGCAGCCAATGGGGCGGTGGAAACACCATATATTTT
CDR3 protein: CASSQWGGGNTIYF

D gene: NA
J gene: TRBJ2-7
clone size: NA
V gene: TRBV7-9
CDR3 DNA: TGTGCCAGCAGTCCAGGGTGGGACAAACCCTACGAGCAGTACTTC
CDR3 protein: CASSPGWDKPYEQYF

D gene: NA
J gene: TRBJ2-7
clone size: NA
V gene: TRBV27
CDR3 DNA: TGTGCCACCGGGGGTGATACCTACGAGCAGTACTTC
CDR3 protein: CATGGDTYEQYF

D gene: NA
J gene: TRBJ1-4
clone size: NA
V gene: TRBV2
CDR3 DNA: TGTGCCAGCAGTCCACTCCGGGGGGCCGCGGGCGAAAAACTGTTTTTT
CDR3 protein: CASSPLRGAAGEKLFF

D gene: NA
J gene: TRBJ1-5
clone size: NA
V gene: TRBV10-3
CDR3 DNA: TGTGCCATCAGTGAGTCAGATAGCAATCAGCCCCAGCATTTT
CDR3 protein: CAISESDSNQPQHF

D gene: NA
J gene: TRBJ2-2
clone size: NA
V gene: TRBV9
CDR3 DNA: TGTGCCAGCAGCGTAGCCGTTACCGGGGAGCTGTTTTTT
CDR3 protein: CASSVAVTGELFF

D gene: TRBD1
J gene: TRBJ2-1
clone size: once
V gene: TRBV5-1
CDR3 DNA: TGCGCCAGCAGCTCCCTCGGGACAGATAACAATGAGCAGTTCTTC
CDR3 protein: CASSSLGTDNNEQFF

D gene: NA
J gene: TRBJ2-1
clone size: once
V gene: TRBV19
CDR3 DNA: TGTGCCAGTAGTCCTCCAGGGCTATACAATGAGCAGTTCTTC
CDR3 protein: CASSPPGLYNEQFF

D gene: NA
J gene: TRBJ1-2
clone size: NA
V gene: TRBV25-1
CDR3 DNA: TGTGCCAGCAGCAGTTTGCGTGGGGCGGATGGCTACACCTTC
CDR3 protein: CASSSLRGADGYTF

D gene: NA
J gene: TRBJ2-5
clone size: NA
V gene: TRBV27
CDR3 DNA: TGTGCCAGCAAGGCCAGACTCCAAGAGACCCAGTACTTC
CDR3 protein: CASKARLQETQYF